The subject of this entry is one TCR beta chain. The sample is drawn from a study of control samples from healthy donors and cancer patients. TCRdb's copy holds only in-frame clones and misses some; the assay was immunoSEQ multiplex PCR. The table lists 15,000 to 20,000 clones, roughly 91% of them singletons, with approximately 30% in the top ten. This CDR3 comprises 15 residues. V lost 1 base to trimming and J lost 2 bases, with 9 bases between them. Germline loops: CDR1 MNHEY, CDR2 SMNVEV (reference sequence). The sequence derives from a man between 60 and 75 years old with head and neck cancer. Sequences were obtained from PBMCs. The genes are TRBV27 and TRBJ1-5, with D possibly matching TRBD1 (5 bases). CDR3 sequence (DNA): TGTGCCAGCAGTTTATTCAGGGAGGGCAATCAGCCCCAGCATTTT. Translated, it gives CASSLFREGNQPQHF.